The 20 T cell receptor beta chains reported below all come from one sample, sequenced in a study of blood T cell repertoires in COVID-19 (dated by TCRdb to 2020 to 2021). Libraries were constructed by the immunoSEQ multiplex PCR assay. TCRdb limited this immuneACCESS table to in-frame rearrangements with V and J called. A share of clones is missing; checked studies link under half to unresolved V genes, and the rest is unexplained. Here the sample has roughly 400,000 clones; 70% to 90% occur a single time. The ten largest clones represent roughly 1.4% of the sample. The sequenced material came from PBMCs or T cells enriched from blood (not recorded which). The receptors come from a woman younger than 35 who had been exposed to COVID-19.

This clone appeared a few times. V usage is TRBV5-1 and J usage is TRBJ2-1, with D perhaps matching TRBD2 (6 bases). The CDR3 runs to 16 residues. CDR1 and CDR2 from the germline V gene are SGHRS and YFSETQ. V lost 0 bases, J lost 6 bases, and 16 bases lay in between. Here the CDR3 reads CASSLVVRTGVNEQFF. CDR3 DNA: TGCGCCAGCAGCTTGGTCGTCCGGACGGGAGTCAATGAGCAGTTCTTC.

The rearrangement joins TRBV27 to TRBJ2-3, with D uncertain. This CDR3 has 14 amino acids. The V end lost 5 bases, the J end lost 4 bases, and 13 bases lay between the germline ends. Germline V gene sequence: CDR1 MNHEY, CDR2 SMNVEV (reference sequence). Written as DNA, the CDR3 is TGTGCCAGCAGTCCCTACAACGGAGCAGATACGCAGTATTTT. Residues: CASSPYNGADTQYF.

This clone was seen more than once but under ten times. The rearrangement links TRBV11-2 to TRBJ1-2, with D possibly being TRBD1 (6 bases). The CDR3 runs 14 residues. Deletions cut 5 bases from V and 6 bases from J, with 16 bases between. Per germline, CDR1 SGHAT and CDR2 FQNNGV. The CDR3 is CASSTGGHTDGYTF. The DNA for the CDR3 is TGTGCCAGCAGCACGGGGGGACACACGGATGGCTACACCTTC.

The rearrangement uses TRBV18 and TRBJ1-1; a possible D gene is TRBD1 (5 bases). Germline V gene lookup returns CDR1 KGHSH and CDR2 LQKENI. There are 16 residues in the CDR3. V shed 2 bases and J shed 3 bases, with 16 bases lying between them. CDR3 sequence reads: CASSPKQQGTYTEAFF. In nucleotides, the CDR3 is TGTGCCAGCTCACCAAAGCAGCAGGGAACCTACACTGAAGCTTTCTTT. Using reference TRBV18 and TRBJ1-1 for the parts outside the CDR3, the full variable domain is NAGVMQNPRHLVRRRGQEARLRCSPMKGHSHVYWYRQLPEEGLKFMVYLQKENIIDESGMPKERFSAEFPKEGPSILRIQQVVRGDSAAYFCASSPKQQGTYTEAFFGQGTRLTVV.

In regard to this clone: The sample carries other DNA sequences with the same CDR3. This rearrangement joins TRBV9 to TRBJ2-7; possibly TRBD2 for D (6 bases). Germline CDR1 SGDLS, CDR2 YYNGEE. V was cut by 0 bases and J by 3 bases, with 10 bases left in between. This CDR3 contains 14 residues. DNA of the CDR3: TGTGCCAGCAGCGTAGCTGGAGGGAACTACGAGCAGTACTTC. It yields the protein CASSVAGGNYEQYF.

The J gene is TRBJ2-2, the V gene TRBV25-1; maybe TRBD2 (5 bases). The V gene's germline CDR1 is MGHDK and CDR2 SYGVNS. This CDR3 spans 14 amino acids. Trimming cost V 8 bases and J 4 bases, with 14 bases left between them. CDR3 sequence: CASSPGRGTGELFF. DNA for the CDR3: TGTGCCAGCTCCCCGGGTCGGGGCACCGGGGAGCTGTTTTTT. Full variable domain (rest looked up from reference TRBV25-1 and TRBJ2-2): EADIYQTPRYLVIGTGKKITLECSQTMGHDKMYWYQQDPGMELHLIHYSYGVNSTEKGDLSSESTVSRIRTEHFPLTLESARPSHTSQYLCASSPGRGTGELFFGEGSRLTVL.

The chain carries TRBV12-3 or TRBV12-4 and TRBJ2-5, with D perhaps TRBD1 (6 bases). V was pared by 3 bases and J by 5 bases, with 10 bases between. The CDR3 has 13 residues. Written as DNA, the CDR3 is TGTGCCAGCAGTTTGGGGGCGGCGGAGACCCAGTACTTC. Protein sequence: CASSLGAAETQYF.

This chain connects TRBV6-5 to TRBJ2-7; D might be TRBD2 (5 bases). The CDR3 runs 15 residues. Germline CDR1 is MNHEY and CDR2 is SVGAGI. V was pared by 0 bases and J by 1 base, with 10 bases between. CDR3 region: CASSYSGGVSYEQYF. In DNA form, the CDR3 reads TGTGCCAGCAGTTACTCAGGAGGCGTATCCTACGAGCAGTACTTC.

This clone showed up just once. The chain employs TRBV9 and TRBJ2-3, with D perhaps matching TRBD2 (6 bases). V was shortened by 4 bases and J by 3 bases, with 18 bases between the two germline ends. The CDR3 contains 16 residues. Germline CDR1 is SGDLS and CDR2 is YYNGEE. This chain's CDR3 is CASSPPPSEWTDTQYF. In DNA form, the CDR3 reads TGTGCCAGCAGCCCCCCCCCTAGCGAGTGGACAGATACGCAGTATTTT.

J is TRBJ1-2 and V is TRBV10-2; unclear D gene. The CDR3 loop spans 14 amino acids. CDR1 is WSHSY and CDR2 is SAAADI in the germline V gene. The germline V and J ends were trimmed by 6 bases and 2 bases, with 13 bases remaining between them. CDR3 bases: TGCGCCAGCAGCGCAGGTAACTTCAACTATGGCTACACCTTC. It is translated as CASSAGNFNYGYTF.

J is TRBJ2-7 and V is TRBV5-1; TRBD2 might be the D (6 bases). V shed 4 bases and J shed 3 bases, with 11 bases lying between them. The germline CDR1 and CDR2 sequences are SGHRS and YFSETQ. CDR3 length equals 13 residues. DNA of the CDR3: TGCGCCAGCAGCGACGGACTACTCTACGAGCAGTACTTC. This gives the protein CASSDGLLYEQYF. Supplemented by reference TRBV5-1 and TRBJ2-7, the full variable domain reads KAGVTQTPRYLIKTRGQQVTLSCSPISGHRSVSWYQQTPGQGLQFLFEYFSETQRNKGNFPGRFSGRQFSNSRSEMNVSTLELGDSALYLCASSDGLLYEQYFGPGTRLTVT.

CDR3 DNA sequence: TGTGCCAGCAGCTTAAACAGGGGGCAGAGCGAGCAGTACTTC. This gives the protein CASSLNRGQSEQYF. The V and J genes are TRBV6-5 and TRBJ2-7; TRBD1 agrees at 9 bases. V shed 6 bases, J shed 6 bases, and the junction held 9 bases outside the gene matches. The germline V gene encodes CDR1 MNHEY and CDR2 SVGAGI. The CDR3 is 14 amino acids.

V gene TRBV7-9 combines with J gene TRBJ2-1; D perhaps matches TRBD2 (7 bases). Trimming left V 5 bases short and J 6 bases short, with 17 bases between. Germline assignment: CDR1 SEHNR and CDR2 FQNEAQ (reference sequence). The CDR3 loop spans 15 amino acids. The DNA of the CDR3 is TGTGCCAGCAGCCTTCCGGGGGGCCCCTTCAATGAGCAGTTCTTC. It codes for CASSLPGGPFNEQFF.

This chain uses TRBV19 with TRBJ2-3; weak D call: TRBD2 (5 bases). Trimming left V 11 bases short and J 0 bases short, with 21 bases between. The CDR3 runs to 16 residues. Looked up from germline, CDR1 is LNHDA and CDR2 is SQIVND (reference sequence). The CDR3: CASAARGGPSTDTQYF. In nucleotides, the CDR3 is TGTGCCTCCGCTGCCCGCGGCGGGCCAAGCACAGATACGCAGTATTTT.

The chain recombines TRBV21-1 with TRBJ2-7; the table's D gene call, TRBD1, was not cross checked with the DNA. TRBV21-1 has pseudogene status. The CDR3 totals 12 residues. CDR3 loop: CASRQGTDEQYF. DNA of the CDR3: TGTGCCAGCAGACAGGGTACTGACGAGCAGTACTTC.

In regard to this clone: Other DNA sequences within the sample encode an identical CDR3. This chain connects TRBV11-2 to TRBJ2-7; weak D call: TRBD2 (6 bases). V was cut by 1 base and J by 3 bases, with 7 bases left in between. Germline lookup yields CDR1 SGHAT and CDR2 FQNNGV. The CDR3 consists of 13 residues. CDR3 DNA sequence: TGTGCCAGCAGCTTAGGGCGGGGCTACGAGCAGTACTTC. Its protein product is CASSLGRGYEQYF.

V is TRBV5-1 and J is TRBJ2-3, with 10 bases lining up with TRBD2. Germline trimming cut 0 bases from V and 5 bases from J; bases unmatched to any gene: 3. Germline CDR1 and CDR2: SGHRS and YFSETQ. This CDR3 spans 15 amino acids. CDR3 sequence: CASSLASGSGDTQYF. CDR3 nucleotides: TGCGCCAGCAGCTTGGCTAGCGGGAGCGGAGATACGCAGTATTTT. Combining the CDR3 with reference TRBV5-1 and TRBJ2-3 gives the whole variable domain KAGVTQTPRYLIKTRGQQVTLSCSPISGHRSVSWYQQTPGQGLQFLFEYFSETQRNKGNFPGRFSGRQFSNSRSEMNVSTLELGDSALYLCASSLASGSGDTQYFGPGTRLTVL.

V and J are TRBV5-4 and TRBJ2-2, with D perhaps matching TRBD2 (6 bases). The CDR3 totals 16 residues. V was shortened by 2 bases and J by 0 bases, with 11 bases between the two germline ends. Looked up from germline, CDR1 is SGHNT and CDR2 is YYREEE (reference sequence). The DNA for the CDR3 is TGTGCCAGCAGCTTAGTCGGGAGAACGAACACCGGGGAGCTGTTTTTT. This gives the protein CASSLVGRTNTGELFF.

The CDR3 reads CASSFKDRVGENTGELFF. CDR3 DNA sequence: TGTGCCAGCAGTTTTAAGGACAGGGTGGGAGAGAACACCGGGGAGCTGTTTTTT. The chain combines TRBV27 with TRBJ2-2; 8 nucleotides align to TRBD1. CDR1 and CDR2 from the germline V gene are MNHEY and SMNVEV (reference sequence). V shed 3 bases, J shed 1 base, and the junction held 10 bases outside the gene matches. This CDR3 region has 18 residues.

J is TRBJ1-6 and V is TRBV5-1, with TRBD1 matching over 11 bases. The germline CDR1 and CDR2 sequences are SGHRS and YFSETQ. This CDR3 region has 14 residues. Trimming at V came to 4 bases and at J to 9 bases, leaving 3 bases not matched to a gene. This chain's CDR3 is CASSQDRGLSPLHF. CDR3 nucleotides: TGCGCCAGCAGCCAGGACAGGGGGCTTTCACCCCTCCACTTT.